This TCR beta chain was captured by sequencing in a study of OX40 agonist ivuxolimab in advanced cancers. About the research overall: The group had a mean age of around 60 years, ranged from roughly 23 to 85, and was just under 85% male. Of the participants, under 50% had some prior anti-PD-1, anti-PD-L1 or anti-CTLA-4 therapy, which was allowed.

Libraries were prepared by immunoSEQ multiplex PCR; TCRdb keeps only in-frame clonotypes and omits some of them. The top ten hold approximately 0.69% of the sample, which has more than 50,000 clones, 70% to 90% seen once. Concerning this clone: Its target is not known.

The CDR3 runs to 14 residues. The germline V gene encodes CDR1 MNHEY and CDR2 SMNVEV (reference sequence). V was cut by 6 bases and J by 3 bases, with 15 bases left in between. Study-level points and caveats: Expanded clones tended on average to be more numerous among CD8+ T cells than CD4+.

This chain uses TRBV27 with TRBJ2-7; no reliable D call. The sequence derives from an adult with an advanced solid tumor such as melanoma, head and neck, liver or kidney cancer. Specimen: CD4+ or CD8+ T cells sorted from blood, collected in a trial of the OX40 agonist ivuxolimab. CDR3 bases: TGTGCCAGCAGCGTCTATCGGGTCGGCTACGAGCAGTACTTC. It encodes CASSVYRVGYEQYF.